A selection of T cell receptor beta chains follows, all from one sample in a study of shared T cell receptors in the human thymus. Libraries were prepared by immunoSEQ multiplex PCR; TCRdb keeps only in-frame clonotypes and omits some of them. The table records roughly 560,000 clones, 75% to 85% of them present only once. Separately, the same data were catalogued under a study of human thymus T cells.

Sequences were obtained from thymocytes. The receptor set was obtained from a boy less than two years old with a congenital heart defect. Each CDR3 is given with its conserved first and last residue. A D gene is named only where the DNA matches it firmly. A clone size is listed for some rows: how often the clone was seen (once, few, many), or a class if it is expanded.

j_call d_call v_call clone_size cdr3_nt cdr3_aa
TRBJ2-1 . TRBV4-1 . TGCGCCAGCAGCCCTCGTGACTACCGCTTCTACAATGAGCAGTTCTTC CASSPRDYRFYNEQFF
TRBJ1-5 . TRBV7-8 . TGTGCCAGCAGCTTAACTAGGGGGGGGCAGGGAAGTCAGCCCCAGCATTTT CASSLTRGGQGSQPQHF
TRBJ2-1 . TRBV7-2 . TGTGCCAGCAGTTTACCCGCAGGGACTGCTAAGTTCTTC CASSLPAGTAKFF
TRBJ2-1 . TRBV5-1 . TGCGCCAGCAGCCCCGGGACAAACAGTGGGGAGCAGTTCTTC CASSPGTNSGEQFF
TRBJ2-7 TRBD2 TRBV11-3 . TGTGCCAGCAGATCCGGACTAGCGGACACCTACGAGCAGTACTTC CASRSGLADTYEQYF
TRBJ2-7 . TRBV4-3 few TGCGCCAGCAGCCAAGCGTACCTAAGGGGAACAGGCCTGACCTACGAGCAGTACTTC CASSQAYLRGTGLTYEQYF
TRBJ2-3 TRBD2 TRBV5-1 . TGCGCCAGCAGCCTTACTAGCGTGGATACGCAGTATTTT CASSLTSVDTQYF
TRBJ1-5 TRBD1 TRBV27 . TGTGCCAGCAGTCCGAATCCCGGGACAGGGGGCGAGAAGGGTCAGCCCCAGCATTTT CASSPNPGTGGEKGQPQHF
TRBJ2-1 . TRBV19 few TGTGCCAGTAGTATGGTTCAGGTCCCGAATACCTACAATGAGCAGTTCTTC CASSMVQVPNTYNEQFF
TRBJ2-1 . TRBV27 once TGTGCCAGCAGTCTACCCACAGGGGACTCCAGGACCAATGAGCAGTTCTTC CASSLPTGDSRTNEQFF
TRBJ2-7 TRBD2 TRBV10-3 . TGTGCCATCAGTCACAGAGCCGGGACTAGCGGGAGTTACGAGCAGTACTTC CAISHRAGTSGSYEQYF
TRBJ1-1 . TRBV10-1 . TGCGCCAGCAGTGAGTTGGCGAACACTGAAGCTTTCTTT CASSELANTEAFF
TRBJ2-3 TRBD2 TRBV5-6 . TGTGCCAGCAGCTCCGGGACTAGCGGGAGGGCCTTGGATACGCAGTATTTT CASSSGTSGRALDTQYF
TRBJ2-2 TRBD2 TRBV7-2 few TGTGCCAGCAGCCCGGGGGGGCCTAGCGGGGCATACACCGGGGAGCTGTTTTTT CASSPGGPSGAYTGELFF
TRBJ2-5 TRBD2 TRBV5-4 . TGTGCCAGCAGCTCCGGTAGCGGGAGGGACCAAGAGACCCAGTACTTC CASSSGSGRDQETQYF
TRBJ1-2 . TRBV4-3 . TGCGCCAGCAGCCAAGAATTTTTCAGTTCAATCCTTTCTGGCTACACCTTC CASSQEFFSSILSGYTF
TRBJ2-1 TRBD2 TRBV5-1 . TGCGCCAGCAGCTTATATAGCGGGAGGGCCGGTGAGCAGTTCTTC CASSLYSGRAGEQFF
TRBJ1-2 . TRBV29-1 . TGCAGCGTTGGGGAGGGGACAACAGATGGCTACACCTTC CSVGEGTTDGYTF
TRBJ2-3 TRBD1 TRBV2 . TGTGCCAGCAGTCGGGACAGTAGCACAGATACGCAGTATTTT CASSRDSSTDTQYF
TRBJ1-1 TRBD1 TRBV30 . TGTGCCTGGAGCCCCGGGACAGGGGGCAGGAGAGCTTTCTTT CAWSPGTGGRRAFF
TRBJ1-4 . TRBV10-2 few TGCGCCAGCACCCCAGGGGAAAAACTGTTTTTT CASTPGEKLFF
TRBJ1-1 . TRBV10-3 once TGTGCCATCAGTGAGTCGATTCTGGGGAGCACTGAAGCTTTCTTT CAISESILGSTEAFF
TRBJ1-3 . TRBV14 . TGTGCCAGCAGTCTAAACAGACAGGCCAGCTCTGGAAACACCATATATTTT CASSLNRQASSGNTIYF
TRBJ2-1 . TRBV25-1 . TGTGCCAGCAGTGCCCCCTCGAGGGGGTCAGGGGGGAATGAGCAGTTCTTC CASSAPSRGSGGNEQFF
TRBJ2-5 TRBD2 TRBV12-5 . TGTGCTAGTGGTGCCGAACCTAGACTAGCAAGGGGCCAAGAGACCCAGTACTTC CASGAEPRLARGQETQYF